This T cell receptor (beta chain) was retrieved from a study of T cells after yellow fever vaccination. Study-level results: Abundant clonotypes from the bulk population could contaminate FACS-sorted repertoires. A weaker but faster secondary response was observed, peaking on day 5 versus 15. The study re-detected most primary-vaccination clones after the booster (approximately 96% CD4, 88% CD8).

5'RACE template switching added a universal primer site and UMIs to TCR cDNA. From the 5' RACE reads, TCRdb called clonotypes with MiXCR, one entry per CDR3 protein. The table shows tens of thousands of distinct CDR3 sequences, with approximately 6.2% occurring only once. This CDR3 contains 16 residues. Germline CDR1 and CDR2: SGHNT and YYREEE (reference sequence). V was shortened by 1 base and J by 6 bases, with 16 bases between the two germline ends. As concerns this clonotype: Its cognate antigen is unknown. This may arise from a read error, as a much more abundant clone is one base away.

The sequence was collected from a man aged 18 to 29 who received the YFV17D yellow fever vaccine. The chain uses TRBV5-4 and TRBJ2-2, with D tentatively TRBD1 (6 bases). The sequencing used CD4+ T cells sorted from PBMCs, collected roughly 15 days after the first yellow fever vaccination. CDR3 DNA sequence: TGTGCCAGCAGCTTGAACTACAGGGAAAGTGCCGGGGAGCTGTTTTTT. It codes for CASSLNYRESAGELFF.